These T cell receptor beta chains were read from a single sample in a study of cytomegalovirus exposure and HLA in healthy donors. Profiled with immunoSEQ multiplex PCR; TCRdb holds only in-frame clones, not every one. The sample yields 150,000 to 200,000 clones, 65% to 80% seen once. Specimen: PBMCs. The receptors here all came from a woman between 40 and 55 years old in good health and CMV-seronegative. CDR3s include the opening cysteine and the closing phenylalanine or tryptophan. The order of the fields is V gene, J gene, D gene, CDR3 length, clone size, CDR3 protein, CDR3 DNA. A D gene is named only where the DNA matches it firmly. The size entry is marked missing in some rows and otherwise reads once, few, many or a size class.

v_gene: TRBV6-1
j_gene: TRBJ2-7
d_gene: TRBD2
len: 13
abundance: few
CDR3aa: CASSVGTSYEQYF
CDR3nt: TGTGCCAGCAGTGTCGGGACTAGCTACGAGCAGTACTTC

v_gene: TRBV19
j_gene: TRBJ1-1
d_gene: NA
len: 12
abundance: NA
CDR3aa: CASGALNTEAFF
CDR3nt: TGTGCCAGTGGAGCCTTGAACACTGAAGCTTTCTTT

v_gene: TRBV7-9
j_gene: TRBJ1-2
d_gene: NA
len: 13
abundance: NA
CDR3aa: CASSKGVSYGYTF
CDR3nt: TGTGCCAGCAGTAAGGGGGTGAGCTATGGCTACACCTTC

v_gene: TRBV28
j_gene: TRBJ2-1
d_gene: NA
len: 15
abundance: NA
CDR3aa: CASSLSPAPYNEQFF
CDR3nt: TGTGCCAGCAGTTTATCCCCCGCGCCCTACAATGAGCAGTTCTTC

v_gene: TRBV9
j_gene: TRBJ2-5
d_gene: NA
len: 13
abundance: few
CDR3aa: CASSGGLPETQYF
CDR3nt: TGTGCCAGCAGCGGGGGGCTTCCAGAGACCCAGTACTTC

v_gene: TRBV6-6
j_gene: TRBJ2-2
d_gene: NA
len: 12
abundance: NA
CDR3aa: CASGLLRGELFF
CDR3nt: TGTGCCAGCGGACTGCTACGCGGGGAGCTGTTTTTT

v_gene: TRBV6-1
j_gene: TRBJ1-5
d_gene: NA
len: 16
abundance: NA
CDR3aa: CASSEVGSAHYQPQHF
CDR3nt: TGTGCCAGCAGTGAAGTGGGCAGTGCCCATTATCAGCCCCAGCATTTT

v_gene: TRBV29-1
j_gene: TRBJ2-3
d_gene: NA
len: 12
abundance: NA
CDR3aa: CSVGGGTDTQYF
CDR3nt: TGCAGCGTTGGCGGAGGCACAGATACGCAGTATTTT

v_gene: TRBV11-2
j_gene: TRBJ2-3
d_gene: NA
len: 15
abundance: NA
CDR3aa: CASSPRAGGTDTQYF
CDR3nt: TGTGCCAGCAGCCCTCGGGCAGGGGGCACAGATACGCAGTATTTT

v_gene: TRBV6-5
j_gene: TRBJ2-5
d_gene: NA
len: 16
abundance: NA
CDR3aa: CASSYGSGAPGETQYF
CDR3nt: TGTGCCAGCAGTTACGGTTCTGGAGCCCCTGGAGAGACCCAGTACTTC

v_gene: TRBV2
j_gene: TRBJ2-5
d_gene: TRBD1
len: 14
abundance: NA
CDR3aa: CASKTGPLQETQYF
CDR3nt: TGTGCCAGCAAGACAGGGCCCCTCCAAGAGACCCAGTACTTC

v_gene: TRBV9
j_gene: TRBJ2-7
d_gene: NA
len: 16
abundance: NA
CDR3aa: CASSVVGQVGAYEQYF
CDR3nt: TGTGCCAGCAGCGTAGTGGGGCAGGTTGGGGCCTACGAGCAGTACTTC

v_gene: TRBV19
j_gene: TRBJ1-2
d_gene: NA
len: 16
abundance: once
CDR3aa: CASSQTAGPPNRGYTF
CDR3nt: TGTGCCAGTAGTCAAACGGCGGGCCCCCCTAATCGTGGCTACACCTTC

v_gene: TRBV7-6
j_gene: TRBJ2-7
d_gene: NA
len: 13
abundance: NA
CDR3aa: CASSLTTNSEQYF
CDR3nt: TGTGCCAGCAGCTTGACGACTAACTCCGAGCAGTACTTC

v_gene: TRBV29-1
j_gene: TRBJ2-3
d_gene: TRBD2
len: 14
abundance: once
CDR3aa: CSVPLAGVTDTQYF
CDR3nt: TGCAGCGTCCCCTTAGCGGGAGTCACAGATACGCAGTATTTT

v_gene: TRBV11-1
j_gene: TRBJ2-1
d_gene: TRBD2
len: 15
abundance: few
CDR3aa: CASSFSGGYYNEQFF
CDR3nt: TGTGCCAGCAGCTTCTCGGGAGGGTACTACAATGAGCAGTTCTTC

v_gene: TRBV29-1
j_gene: TRBJ2-2
d_gene: TRBD1
len: 12
abundance: NA
CDR3aa: CSAGQGTGELFF
CDR3nt: TGCAGCGCCGGACAGGGGACCGGGGAGCTGTTTTTT

v_gene: TRBV6-5
j_gene: TRBJ1-1
d_gene: NA
len: 14
abundance: NA
CDR3aa: CASSRRTGSTEAFF
CDR3nt: TGTGCCAGCAGCAGAAGGACGGGGAGCACTGAAGCTTTCTTT

v_gene: TRBV5-1
j_gene: TRBJ2-1
d_gene: TRBD2
len: 18
abundance: NA
CDR3aa: CASSLQPISGGAVNEQFF
CDR3nt: TGCGCCAGCAGCCTACAGCCAATTAGCGGGGGGGCAGTCAATGAGCAGTTCTTC

v_gene: TRBV7-9
j_gene: TRBJ1-1
d_gene: NA
len: 14
abundance: NA
CDR3aa: CASGATNMNTEAFF
CDR3nt: TGTGCGAGTGGGGCAACCAATATGAACACTGAAGCTTTCTTT

v_gene: TRBV5-1
j_gene: TRBJ1-3
d_gene: NA
len: 14
abundance: NA
CDR3aa: CASSLTSEVDTIYF
CDR3nt: TGCGCCAGCAGCTTAACATCGGAGGTGGACACCATATATTTT

v_gene: TRBV9
j_gene: TRBJ2-3
d_gene: TRBD2
len: 17
abundance: few
CDR3aa: CASSPLSSAGVIDTQYF
CDR3nt: TGTGCCAGCAGCCCCCTCAGTAGCGCGGGAGTTATAGATACGCAGTATTTT

v_gene: TRBV25-1
j_gene: TRBJ1-5
d_gene: NA
len: 13
abundance: NA
CDR3aa: CASSEEGIQPQHF
CDR3nt: TGTGCCAGCAGTGAAGAGGGAATTCAGCCCCAGCATTTT

v_gene: TRBV4-1
j_gene: TRBJ2-3
d_gene: TRBD1
len: 14
abundance: NA
CDR3aa: CASSQQDRADTQYF
CDR3nt: TGCGCCAGCAGCCAACAGGACAGGGCAGATACGCAGTATTTT

v_gene: TRBV5-1
j_gene: TRBJ2-1
d_gene: NA
len: 18
abundance: NA
CDR3aa: CASSFGQGGGISYNEQFF
CDR3nt: TGCGCCAGCAGCTTCGGTCAAGGAGGGGGCATATCCTACAATGAGCAGTTCTTC

v_gene: TRBV25-1
j_gene: TRBJ1-4
d_gene: NA
len: 16
abundance: NA
CDR3aa: CASSDPRGRIDEKLFF
CDR3nt: TGTGCCAGCAGTGACCCCCGGGGGAGGATCGATGAAAAACTGTTTTTT

v_gene: TRBV28
j_gene: TRBJ1-2
d_gene: TRBD1
len: 16
abundance: NA
CDR3aa: CASRGDRITINYGYTF
CDR3nt: TGTGCCAGCAGGGGGGACAGGATAACAATCAACTATGGCTACACTTTC

v_gene: TRBV6-5
j_gene: TRBJ1-1
d_gene: TRBD1
len: 13
abundance: NA
CDR3aa: CASRGTGNTEAFF
CDR3nt: TGTGCCAGCAGAGGGACAGGGAACACTGAAGCTTTCTTT